This T cell receptor (beta chain) was retrieved from a study of blood T cell repertoires in COVID-19. Background on the study: T cells, B-cell-depleted T cells, or PBMCs supplied cDNA or gDNA.

Germline values: CDR1 MNHEY, CDR2 SVGAGI. V was trimmed by 6 bases and J by 3 bases, leaving 17 bases between them. This CDR3 has 15 residues. As originally analysed: Reference gene primer amplification gave estimated nucleated cell counts. Clones were sequenced by immunoSEQ multiplex PCR, and TCRdb holds only the in-frame ones, with some missing. D and trimming were read from the DNA, whereas the V and J calls and clone size are those reported in that table. This table has about 200,000 clones, 86% appearing once. The chain recombines TRBV6-5 with TRBJ1-1; a possible D gene is TRBD1 (6 bases). The sample comprised peripheral blood. This receptor was identified in a woman aged 50 to 65 with acute or convalescent COVID-19. Here the CDR3 reads CASREGTYIDTEAFF. For the CDR3, the DNA is TGTGCCAGCAGAGAGGGGACATACATAGACACTGAAGCTTTCTTT.